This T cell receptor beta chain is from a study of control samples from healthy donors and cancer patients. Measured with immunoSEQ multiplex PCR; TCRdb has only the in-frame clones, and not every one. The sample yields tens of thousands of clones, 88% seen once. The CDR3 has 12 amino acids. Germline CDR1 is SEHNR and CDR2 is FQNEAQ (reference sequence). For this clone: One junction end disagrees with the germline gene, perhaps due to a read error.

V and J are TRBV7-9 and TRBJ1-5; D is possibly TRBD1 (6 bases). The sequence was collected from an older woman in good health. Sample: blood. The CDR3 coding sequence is TGTGCCAGCAGTTTAGGGGGTCAGCCCCAGCATTTT. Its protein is CASSLGGQPQHF.